This T cell receptor (beta chain) was captured by sequencing in a study of cytomegalovirus exposure and HLA in healthy donors. It was with 60 Vbeta and 13 Jbeta primers that the PCR ran. Using immunoSEQ multiplex PCR, the repertoire was profiled, and TCRdb retains in-frame clones only, with some absent. The sample lists about 200,000 clones, more than 75% occurring once. This clone has a handful of counts. No antigen is known for it. The germline V and J ends were trimmed by 0 bases and 3 bases, with 16 bases remaining between them. The CDR3 contains 17 residues. The germline CDR1 and CDR2 sequences are PRHDT and FYEKMQ (reference sequence). Study-level results: When a later analysis was performed, an Asian-associated ancestry cluster reportedly had fewer N-insertions than the roughly 640-donor mean. Specificity of a few CMV-associated chains for CMV antigens was verified in vitro. Rarity held for most TCR sequences, but there were some public TCRs that occurred in many donors. CMV serostatus alone was available as immune exposure information.

This sequence joins TRBV13 and TRBJ2-3; possible D gene TRBD1, 6 bases. Sequencing was done on a sample of PBMCs. The source is a man aged 35-49 years in good health and CMV-seropositive. CDR3 sequence reads: CASSLGVRTVTTDTQYF. The CDR3 DNA sequence: TGTGCCAGCAGCTTAGGAGTTCGGACAGTCACTACAGATACGCAGTATTTT.